One and the same sample provided the 10 T cell receptor beta chains below, sequenced in a study of shared clonotypes between healthy human individuals. Clones were read by immunoSEQ multiplex PCR, and TCRdb kept only the in-frame ones, dropping some. The table shows around 2,000,000 clones, with roughly 95% occurring only once. The sample taken for sequencing was naive CD4+ T cells sorted from blood. Subset specified: CD45RA+ positively selected. The receptor set was obtained from a man aged 18 to 29 in good health.

V is TRBV5-1 and J is TRBJ1-4; 9 bases line up with TRBD1. Per the germline V gene, CDR1 is SGHRS and CDR2 is YFSETQ. The CDR3 loop spans 15 amino acids. The J segment lost 4 bases and the V segment lost 4 bases, leaving 5 bases of the junction unmatched. The CDR3 sequence is CASSTTGQGNEKLFF. CDR3 nucleotide sequence: TGCGCCAGCAGCACCACGGGACAGGGTAATGAAAAACTGTTTTTT.

The gene calls are TRBV6-1 and TRBJ2-1, with 7 bases matching TRBD2. V shed 4 bases and J 7 bases; nucleotides not matched to a gene: 22. This CDR3 comprises 19 residues. The germline V gene encodes CDR1 MNHNS and CDR2 SASEGT. The CDR3 is CASSGLFPGLKRIGNEQFF. In DNA form, the CDR3 reads TGTGCCAGCAGTGGACTTTTTCCGGGACTAAAAAGGATTGGTAATGAGCAGTTCTTC.

The genes are TRBV7-2 and TRBJ2-5; 10 bases are a match to TRBD2. The CDR3 is 16 residues long. The ends lost 0 bases at V and 1 base at J; junction bases unmatched: 2. Per germline, CDR1 SGHTA and CDR2 FQGNSA. CDR3 DNA: TGTGCCAGCAGCTTAGCGGGACTAGCGAGCCAAGAGACCCAGTACTTC. It translates to CASSLAGLASQETQYF.

The rearrangement links TRBV6-9 to TRBJ2-1; D possibly corresponds to TRBD2 (5 bases). Germline CDR1 MNHGY, CDR2 SVAAGI. V lost 5 bases to trimming and J lost 0 bases, with 11 bases between them. The CDR3 is made up of 15 amino acids. CDR3 sequence reads: CASSPSRGSYNEQFF. In DNA, the CDR3 is TGTGCCAGCAGTCCCTCCCGGGGCTCCTACAATGAGCAGTTCTTC.

This chain uses TRBV30 with TRBJ2-7; 13 nucleotides agree with TRBD2. V was pared by 2 bases and J by 7 bases, with 14 bases of the junction left unmatched. The CDR3 extends over 17 amino acids. The V gene's germline CDR1 is GTSNPN and CDR2 SVGIG (reference sequence). DNA of the CDR3: TGTGCCTGGAGTCTATCCTGGACTAGCGGGAGCACCCGTGAGCAGTACTTC. It codes for CAWSLSWTSGSTREQYF.

The V gene is TRBV6-5, the J gene TRBJ2-7; tentatively, D is TRBD1 (6 bases). Trimming cost V 1 base and J 2 bases, with 15 bases left between them. The CDR3 loop spans 16 amino acids. The germline V gene encodes CDR1 MNHEY and CDR2 SVGAGI. The CDR3 DNA reads as TGTGCCAGCAGTTACTTGGGGGCCGGTGTCCCCTACGAGCAGTACTTC. The encoded protein is CASSYLGAGVPYEQYF.

The V and J genes are TRBV11-2 and TRBJ2-2; D possibly corresponds to TRBD2 (5 bases). Germline V gives CDR1 SGHAT, CDR2 FQNNGV. Trimming stripped 4 bases from V and 0 bases from J, with 12 bases between. The CDR3 runs 16 residues. The DNA of the CDR3 is TGTGCCAGCAGCTCTCGGGAACAGACGAACACCGGGGAGCTGTTTTTT. Its translation is CASSSREQTNTGELFF.

The V and J genes are TRBV14 and TRBJ2-7; D remains ambiguous. From germline, CDR1 is SGHDN and CDR2 FVKESK. Trimming stripped 3 bases from V and 6 bases from J, with 15 bases between. The CDR3 covers 14 residues. In DNA, the CDR3 is TGTGCCAGCAGCCATCGGCCGCGTTCGGGCGAGCAGTACTTC. Translated, it gives CASSHRPRSGEQYF.

Worth noting for this clone: At the DNA level, this CDR3 is encoded by other sequences in the same sample as well. This chain links TRBV5-1 with TRBJ2-5; D gene uncertain. V was trimmed by 0 bases and J by 5 bases, leaving 8 bases between them. Germline CDR1 reads SGHRS; CDR2 reads YFSETQ. The CDR3 contains 13 residues. CDR3 sequence reads: CASSLGTGETQYF. The CDR3 DNA follows: TGCGCCAGCAGCTTGGGGACCGGGGAGACCCAGTACTTC.

This chain connects TRBV27 to TRBJ1-6; unclear D gene. Germline loops: CDR1 MNHEY, CDR2 SMNVEV (reference sequence). The CDR3 is 16 amino acids. V dropped 3 bases and J dropped 2 bases, with 11 bases sitting between them. The CDR3 loop reads CASSLVKGPYNSPLHF. The CDR3 DNA reads TGTGCCAGCAGTTTGGTTAAGGGCCCCTATAATTCACCCCTCCACTTT.